Listed below are T cell receptor beta chains from one sample, sequenced in a study of cytomegalovirus exposure and HLA in healthy donors. Some clones are missing from TCRdb's copy, which holds only in-frame ones; the method was immunoSEQ multiplex PCR. This sample carries some 170,000 clones, roughly two thirds of them seen once, and the ten largest clones take 2.8%. The sequencing input was PBMCs. Receptors were obtained from a woman aged 25 to 39 in good health and CMV-seronegative. The CDR3 runs from the conserved cysteine through the conserved F or W. A D gene is named only where the DNA matches it firmly. A row's size may be missing; if present it is once, few, many or a size class.

v_call	j_call	clone_size	d_call	cdr3_nt	cdr3_aa
TRBV4-3	TRBJ2-1	-	TRBD2	TGCGCCAGCAGCCAAGAGCCTAGCGGAGCAGGGGAGCAGTTCTTC	CASSQEPSGAGEQFF
TRBV6-5	TRBJ1-5	-	-	TGTGCCAGCAGTTCCCGGGGGGTATTGGAACAGCCCCAGCATTTT	CASSSRGVLEQPQHF
TRBV6-1	TRBJ2-1	few	TRBD2	TGTGCCAGCAGTGAATGGGGAGGGGTCGCCTACAATGAGCAGTTCTTC	CASSEWGGVAYNEQFF
TRBV5-4	TRBJ1-3	-	TRBD1	TGTGCCAGCAGCTTGGAGGGACAGGGCCTTGGAAACACCATATATTTT	CASSLEGQGLGNTIYF
TRBV30	TRBJ1-6	few	TRBD1	TGTGCCTGGAGAAGGCTGGACAGGGGATATAATTCACCCCTCCACTTT	CAWRRLDRGYNSPLHF
TRBV11-1	TRBJ2-3	-	-	TGTGCCAGCAGCTTGACTGGTGTAGATACGCAGTATTTT	CASSLTGVDTQYF
TRBV13	TRBJ2-3	-	TRBD1	TGTGCCAGCAGCCCGAAGGGGGCGTCAGTGGATACGCAGTATTTT	CASSPKGASVDTQYF
TRBV7-9	TRBJ2-3	few	-	TGTGCCAGCAGCCAAACAGATACGCAGTATTTT	CASSQTDTQYF
TRBV7-8	TRBJ2-1	-	TRBD1	TGTGCCAGCAGCAACCGGGACAGGGAACCCCACTCGTCCTACAATGAGCAGTTCTTC	CASSNRDREPHSSYNEQFF
TRBV5-4	TRBJ1-6	-	TRBD1	TGTGCCAGCAGCCCTCGGACAGGGGAGAATTCACCCCTCCACTTT	CASSPRTGENSPLHF
TRBV5-1	TRBJ2-5	-	TRBD2	TGCGCCAGCAGCTTGGGACCGGGACTAGCGGGAGGAGAGACCCAGTACTTC	CASSLGPGLAGGETQYF
TRBV4-3	TRBJ1-1	few	-	TGCGCCAGCAGCCAATGGCGTGGGGAGGAAGCTTTCTTT	CASSQWRGEEAFF
TRBV7-6	TRBJ2-7	few	TRBD2	TGTGCCAGCAGGGTTCTAGGACTAGCGGGAGATCTGTACTTC	CASRVLGLAGDLYF
TRBV5-3	TRBJ1-2	few	-	TGTGCCAGAAGCTTGGGAGGGCCCCTCTATGGCTACACCTTC	CARSLGGPLYGYTF
TRBV10-2	TRBJ2-1	-	-	TGCGCCAGCACAGACAGAAACTCCTACAATGAGCAGTTCTTC	CASTDRNSYNEQFF
TRBV25-1	TRBJ1-1	-	-	TGTGCCAGCAGTTTTCCCGGACAGCCAAGGGATGCTTTCTTT	CASSFPGQPRDAFF
TRBV7-3	TRBJ2-1	-	TRBD2	TGTGCCAGCAGCTCTCTAGGGGGTAGCGGGAGCTACAATGAGCAGTTCTTC	CASSSLGGSGSYNEQFF
TRBV4-3	TRBJ2-7	few	TRBD1	TGCGCCAGCAGCCAAGATTACAGGGGGCTTGCCTACGAGCAGTACTTC	CASSQDYRGLAYEQYF
TRBV19	TRBJ1-5	-	-	TGTGCCAGTAGTACCCTATCGGGGAATAGGAAGCCCCAGCATTTT	CASSTLSGNRKPQHF
TRBV7-6	TRBJ1-1	few	-	TGTGCCAGCAGCGCCGACTTGAACACTGAAGCTTTCTTT	CASSADLNTEAFF
TRBV19	TRBJ1-5	-	-	TGTGCCAGTCAAGGGGTTGGAGATCAGCCCCAGCATTTT	CASQGVGDQPQHF
TRBV29-1	TRBJ1-3	-	TRBD1	TGCAGCGTCACGAGATACGCGGACAGGGCGGACACCATATATTTT	CSVTRYADRADTIYF
TRBV6-4	TRBJ1-6	-	TRBD1	TGTGCCAGCAGTGACCCGCAGAGGGGGCAGGACAGTTCACCCCTCCACTTT	CASSDPQRGQDSSPLHF
TRBV4-3	TRBJ2-3	-	-	TGCGCCAGCAGCCAGGTCACTAGTAGGACAGATACGCAGTATTTT	CASSQVTSRTDTQYF
TRBV7-9	TRBJ2-5	-	-	TGTGCCAGCAGCCTAAGAAGTCCGGCAACCAGGATAGAGACCCAGTACTTC	CASSLRSPATRIETQYF
TRBV10-3	TRBJ2-7	few	-	TGTGCCATCAGTGTCCCGGGAGCAGGGAACGAGCAGTACTTC	CAISVPGAGNEQYF
TRBV5-1	TRBJ2-5	-	-	TGCGCCAGCAGCTTGGAGTGGGCGGAGACCCAGTACTTC	CASSLEWAETQYF
TRBV19	TRBJ2-1	-	-	TGTGCCAGTAGTATATCCCCGGGAAACTCCCACAATGAGCAGTTCTTC	CASSISPGNSHNEQFF
TRBV7-9	TRBJ1-1	few	-	TGTGCCAGCAGCTTAGGGCAGACCGGGGTGAACACTGAAGCTTTCTTT	CASSLGQTGVNTEAFF
TRBV6-4	TRBJ2-1	-	-	TGTGCCAGCAGTGTGCGGGGCCACAATGAGCAGTTCTTC	CASSVRGHNEQFF
TRBV7-6	TRBJ2-3	-	-	TGTGCCAGCAGCGAGGGACGGGGGGATACGCAGTATTTT	CASSEGRGDTQYF
TRBV2	TRBJ2-5	-	-	TGTGCCAGCAAGGCGAACGCGGAAGAGACCCAGTACTTC	CASKANAEETQYF
TRBV4-1	TRBJ2-7	-	-	TGCGCCAGCAGCCAAGTAACAGGTAGGGAGCAGTACTTC	CASSQVTGREQYF
TRBV14	TRBJ2-1	-	TRBD2	TGTGCCAGCAGCCGACTAGCGGGAGTACATGAGCAGTTCTTC	CASSRLAGVHEQFF
TRBV28	TRBJ2-7	once	-	TGTGCCAGCAGCACACCCGGACAGCCCTACGAGCAGTACTTC	CASSTPGQPYEQYF
TRBV7-9	TRBJ1-1	-	TRBD1	TGTGCCAGCAGAAGTCGGGACAGGAATGAAGCTTTCTTT	CASRSRDRNEAFF
TRBV5-4	TRBJ2-5	-	-	TGTGCCAGCAGCCCCCGCAGTGGCCAAGAGACCCAGTACTTC	CASSPRSGQETQYF
TRBV4-1	TRBJ1-2	-	TRBD1	TGCGCCAGCAGCCAGGGACAGGGGGCGCAGACTCACTATGGCTACACCTTC	CASSQGQGAQTHYGYTF
TRBV7-2	TRBJ1-1	-	TRBD1	TGTGCCAGCAGCTTACAGGGGGGTCCAGGGTACACTGAAGCTTTCTTT	CASSLQGGPGYTEAFF
TRBV4-2	TRBJ1-6	-	-	TGTGCCAGCAGCCAAGAGGAGACAGTCTCCTATAATTCACCCCTCCACTTT	CASSQEETVSYNSPLHF
TRBV28	TRBJ2-5	-	-	TGTGCCAGCAGTTTACATATACTAGTTTCTGCGGAGACCCAGTACTTC	CASSLHILVSAETQYF
TRBV7-9	TRBJ1-4	-	TRBD1	TGTGCCAGCAGCCCCGGGACAGGGAATGAAAAACTGTTTTTT	CASSPGTGNEKLFF
TRBV4-1	TRBJ2-7	-	-	TGCGCCAGCAGCCGAGGGGGGGGACGCGACGAGCAGTACTTC	CASSRGGGRDEQYF
TRBV11-1	TRBJ2-3	-	-	TGTGCCAGCAGCTTAGAGCGTACTAGCACAGATACGCAGTATTTT	CASSLERTSTDTQYF
TRBV7-2	TRBJ2-7	-	TRBD2	TGTGCCAGCAGCCCGACTAGCGGGAGTTACGAGCAGTACTTC	CASSPTSGSYEQYF
TRBV9	TRBJ1-2	-	-	TGTGCCAGCAGCGGGACAGTCCCTGGCTATGGCTACACCTTC	CASSGTVPGYGYTF
TRBV27	TRBJ2-7	-	-	TGTGCCAGCAGGACGACAGGAGCCTCCTACGAGCAGTACTTC	CASRTTGASYEQYF
TRBV7-3	TRBJ2-1	-	-	TGTGCCAGCAGCTCCGACGGGAGCTCCTACAATGAGCAGTTCTTC	CASSSDGSSYNEQFF
TRBV5-4	TRBJ1-2	-	TRBD1	TGTGCCGGCAGCCATTTGGACAGGGGACATGGCTACACCTTC	CAGSHLDRGHGYTF
TRBV4-3	TRBJ2-1	few	-	TGCGCCAGCAGCCAAGTATCGGGGAATGAGCAGTTCTTC	CASSQVSGNEQFF
TRBV30	TRBJ2-7	-	-	TGTGCCTGGAGTCCCACAGGTGGCGACGAGCAGTACTTC	CAWSPTGGDEQYF
TRBV4-3	TRBJ2-7	few	TRBD2	TGCGCCAGCAGCCTGCGACTAGCGGGAGAGTACGAGCAGTACTTC	CASSLRLAGEYEQYF
TRBV5-6	TRBJ2-5	-	TRBD2	TGTGCCAGCAGCTTGAAGGTGGCGGGGGGTGAGACCCAGTACTTC	CASSLKVAGGETQYF
TRBV28	TRBJ2-7	-	TRBD2	TGTGCCAGCAGACGAGCCGGGACTAGCGGGACCTACGAGCAGTACTTC	CASRRAGTSGTYEQYF